The clone carrying this T cell receptor beta chain has only one observation. After removal of 6 bases from V and 4 bases from J, the junction contained 17 bases not matched to a gene. Germline V gene lookup returns CDR1 SQVTM and CDR2 ANQGSEA. The CDR3 consists of 17 residues. The record originates from a study of patients and donors after allogeneic stem cell transplantation. TCRdb used MiXCR to reprocess the RT-PCR reads, holding one entry per CDR3 protein. The data hold about 960,000 distinct CDR3 sequences, with 15% to 20% observed a single time. The material sequenced was blood, either unsorted or a sorted T cell fraction (not recorded which). The sequence derives from a human donor who was either an allogeneic HSCT recipient or a stem cell or donor lymphocyte infusion donor (not recorded which). It is not recorded whose cells these are; they may come from a transplant donor. V is TRBV29-1 and J is TRBJ2-1; TRBD2 matches 8 bases. CDR3 region: CSVPKGFGGATYNEQFF. CDR3 in DNA: TGCAGCGTGCCGAAGGGTTTCGGGGGGGCTACATACAATGAGCAGTTCTTC.